One sample yielded the 16 T cell receptor beta chains listed below, sequenced in a study of PD-L1 blockade in urothelial cancer. Assay used: immunoSEQ multiplex PCR; TCRdb lists only in-frame clones, some missing. Among about 79,000 clones listed, around 88% were seen once. Time point here: pretreatment peripheral blood. This specimen was PBMCs, taken around atezolizumab (anti-PD-L1) treatment. Receptors originate from a man aged 60-69 years with urothelial cancer.

The chain has TRBV2 and TRBJ1-1; D is undetermined. Germline V gene sequence: CDR1 SNHLY, CDR2 FYNNEI. The CDR3 loop spans 14 amino acids. V was cut by 6 bases and J by 4 bases, with 15 bases left in between. Written as DNA, the CDR3 is TGTGCCAGCAGGTCCCGCGAGGGCCCCACTGAAGCTTTCTTT. Translated, it gives CASRSREGPTEAFF.

The V call is TRBV12-5, the J call TRBJ1-1; the D is unclear. Germline-derived CDR1 and CDR2 are LGHNT and FRNRAP. V was clipped by 3 bases and J by 1 base, with 6 bases between them. This CDR3 is 13 amino acids long. The CDR3, as DNA: TGTGCTAGTGGTTTAGGAGGGAACACTGAAGCTTTCTTT. It specifies CASGLGGNTEAFF.

This clone was found a few times. This chain connects TRBV5-8 to TRBJ1-5; D is uncertain. CDR1 is SGHTS, CDR2 YDEGEE, per germline. The ends were cut back, 2 bases at V and 0 bases at J, with 9 bases in the middle. This CDR3 has 15 amino acids. The CDR3 loop is CASSFGSYSNQPQHF. CDR3 sequence (DNA): TGTGCCAGCAGCTTCGGGTCTTATAGCAATCAGCCCCAGCATTTT.

This clone was counted a single time. The V call is TRBV4-3, the J call TRBJ2-5; a possible D gene is TRBD1 (6 bases). V shed 3 bases and J shed 5 bases, with 16 bases lying between them. There are 15 residues in the CDR3. Germline V CDR1 and CDR2: LGHNA, YSLEER. The DNA of the CDR3 is TGCGCCAGCAGCCACTTGCAGGGGATAGGGGAGACCCAGTACTTC. It is translated as CASSHLQGIGETQYF.

The chain combines TRBV6-5 with TRBJ1-4; TRBD1 aligns across 7 bases. This CDR3 spans 14 amino acids. Germline V gene sequence: CDR1 MNHEY, CDR2 SVGAGI. The ends lost 4 bases at V and 4 bases at J; junction bases unmatched: 3. CDR3 bases: TGTGCCAGCAGTTTTGGACAGGTTAATGAAAAACTGTTTTTT. Translation: CASSFGQVNEKLFF.

The chain combines TRBV30 with TRBJ2-2; TRBD2 agrees at 7 bases. V lost 1 base and J lost 4; bases outside the gene matches: 3. CDR3 length equals 14 residues. Germline V gives CDR1 GTSNPN, CDR2 SVGIG (reference sequence). The CDR3 DNA follows: TGTGCCTGGAGTGGGGGACTACCCACCGGGGAGCTGTTTTTT. Translation gives CAWSGGLPTGELFF.

The table lists this clone with a count of one. The chain is built from TRBV30 and TRBJ1-4; possibly TRBD1 for D (5 bases). The V gene's germline CDR1 is GTSNPN and CDR2 SVGIG (reference sequence). The CDR3 runs to 19 residues. Trimming took off 0 bases at V and 0 bases at J, with 20 bases between the two ends. CDR3 DNA sequence: TGTGCCTGGAGTGTACTCCCCCGGGGGGGACTGGCAACTAATGAAAAACTGTTTTTT. This sequence encodes CAWSVLPRGGLATNEKLFF.

The CDR3 coding sequence is TGTGCCAGCTCACCACCCGGGACAGTATACAATGAGCAGTTCTTC. Its translation is CASSPPGTVYNEQFF. This chain joins TRBV18 and TRBJ2-1; 7 bases line up with TRBD1. The V gene's germline CDR1 is KGHSH and CDR2 LQKENI. The length of the CDR3 is 15 residues. The J segment lost 4 bases and the V segment lost 0 bases, leaving 3 bases of the junction unmatched.

The V call is TRBV4-2, the J call TRBJ2-3, with 10 bases matching TRBD2. The germline V gene encodes CDR1 LGHNA and CDR2 YNFKEQ. Germline trimming cut 1 base from V and 4 bases from J; bases unmatched to any gene: 5. This CDR3 spans 16 amino acids. CDR3 region: CASSQVSGGASDTQYF. The CDR3, as DNA: TGTGCCAGCAGCCAAGTAAGCGGGGGGGCCTCAGATACGCAGTATTTT.

The chain is built from TRBV5-1 and TRBJ1-6, with TRBD1 identical over 8 bases. The CDR3 spans 18 residues. V trimming: 1 base; J trimming: 0 bases; junction bases outside the gene matches: 6. Germline CDR1 reads SGHRS; CDR2 reads YFSETQ. Written as DNA, the CDR3 is TGCGCCAGCAGCTTGAAGGACAGGGCAAACTCCTATAATTCACCCCTCCACTTT. This gives the protein CASSLKDRANSYNSPLHF.

This rearrangement joins TRBV6-1 to TRBJ2-5; TRBD2 agrees at 9 bases. Germline V CDR1 and CDR2: MNHNS, SASEGT. The V segment lost 6 bases and the J segment 4 bases; nucleotides outside the gene matches: 9. The CDR3 covers 15 residues. The CDR3 region has the DNA TGTGCCAGCAGAGCGAGCGGGGGGTCAGCAGAGACCCAGTACTTC. It codes for CASRASGGSAETQYF.

The V call is TRBV6-5, the J call TRBJ1-3; TRBD1 agrees at 7 bases. The CDR3 length is 15 residues. Germline lookup yields CDR1 MNHEY and CDR2 SVGAGI. Unmatched junction bases numbered 8, after V lost 6 bases and J lost 3 bases. Here the CDR3 reads CASSKKDRVGNTIYF. CDR3 in DNA: TGTGCCAGCAGCAAGAAAGACAGGGTTGGAAACACCATATATTTT.

The CDR3 nucleotides read TGTGCCAGCAGCCCTAGTTCGGGAGTTGAAGCTTTCTTT. Translating it yields CASSPSSGVEAFF. This chain uses TRBV7-2 with TRBJ1-1; D remains ambiguous. V lost 5 bases and J 7 bases, leaving 14 bases between the germline ends. Germline V gene sequence: CDR1 SGHTA, CDR2 FQGNSA. The CDR3 covers 13 residues.

The chain employs TRBV5-8 and TRBJ2-1, with 9 bases matching TRBD1. Trimming cost V 7 bases and J 5 bases; bases outside gene matches: 10. The CDR3 has 15 residues. Per germline, CDR1 SGHTS and CDR2 YDEGEE. The CDR3 loop is CASPNRGPPNNEQFF. The CDR3 DNA reads TGTGCCAGCCCGAACAGGGGGCCGCCAAACAATGAGCAGTTCTTC.

The sample holds a few counts of this clone. V is TRBV23-1 and J is TRBJ1-6, with TRBD1 matching over 9 bases. TRBV23-1 is flagged as an ORF with uncertain function. This CDR3 has 16 amino acids. Germline trimming cut 7 bases from V and 6 bases from J; bases unmatched to any gene: 10. The CDR3 reads CASIQRTGAPNSPLHF. The CDR3 DNA reads as TGCGCCAGCATCCAACGGACAGGGGCCCCTAATTCACCCCTCCACTTT.

The sample holds a few counts of this clone. This sequence joins TRBV6-6 and TRBJ2-7, with a tentative D call TRBD1 (6 bases). With 2 bases removed from V and 0 bases from J, the gap between germline ends came to 8 bases. There are 14 residues in the CDR3. Per germline, CDR1 MNHNY and CDR2 SVGAGI (reference sequence). The CDR3 loop is CASSYMTGSYEQYF. DNA of the CDR3: TGTGCCAGCAGTTACATGACAGGCTCCTACGAGCAGTACTTC.